This T cell receptor (beta chain) was captured in a study of blood T cell repertoires in COVID-19 (dated by TCRdb to 2018 to 2020). The study in broad terms: The collaborator samples originated in the United States, Italy and Spain and spanned the acute and convalescent phases of COVID-19. The material from the prospective study consisted of cDNA or gDNA derived from T cells, B-cell-depleted T cells, or PBMCs. Deeply sampled blood TCRbeta repertoires from subjects exposed to, actively infected with, or recovered from COVID-19 were included in the dataset. The repertoires were made available in a free public database intended to serve as a resource for research on the immune response to SARS-CoV-2. Samples were obtained from the ongoing ImmuneRACE study (first 160 participants) and from over 1,000 subjects provided by 6 global collaborators. Sample metadata almost always included a de-identified subject ID, COVID-19 status, age in years and sex. Where available, HLA class I and class II types were taken from metadata supplied by the sample provider and were not determined by assay-based typing. The investigation overall reported the following: The amount of clinical and demographic metadata varied by source and participant and was provided uncurated.

With regard to this clone: This receptor's antigen is unknown. Base qualities are not recorded, but no much larger clone differs from it by a single base.

Each collaborating institution followed its own protocols to collect whole blood in K2EDTA tubes. For TCRbeta analysis, collaborators shipped samples as frozen whole blood, isolated PBMCs, or DNA extracted from either of those sample types. TCRbeta CDR3 regions were amplified from genomic DNA by means of the immunoSEQ Assay, a bias-controlled multiplex PCR. On the authors' methods: The number of nucleated cells in each sample was estimated by amplification of reference gene primers within the assay. To quantify the absolute abundance of each unique TCRbeta CDR3 rearrangement, sequence reads were collapsed and filtered. For each sample, productive Simpson clonality was calculated as the square root of Simpson's diversity index over productive rearrangements. This is the immuneACCESS table as TCRdb keeps it, with only in-frame sequences that have V and J called. A part of the clones is gone; compared with another copy, unresolved V genes explain less than half, and the rest is unexplained. The V and J calls and clone size were taken over from that table, and D and trimming were inferred from the DNA. This sample has more than 200,000 clones in its table, and approximately 80% of those were observed once. Roughly 30% of the sample goes to the ten largest clones.

The CDR3 measures 12 amino acids from cysteine to phenylalanine. Just CDR3 DNA is preserved here, 36 bases in frame from base 1. Trimming removed 6 bases from V and 6 bases from J; the gene matches leave 4 bases unexplained. Taken from the germline V gene, the CDR1 and CDR2 loops are ENHRY and SYGVKD. The chain is assembled from TRBV10-3 and TRBJ1-2, with 7 bases aligning to TRBD1. The TCR sequence derives from a man between 35 and 55 years old with acute or convalescent COVID-19. The specimen was peripheral blood. In nucleotides, the sequence is TGTGCCATCAGGGGGACAGAAGATGGCTACACCTTC. This gives the protein CAIRGTEDGYTF.